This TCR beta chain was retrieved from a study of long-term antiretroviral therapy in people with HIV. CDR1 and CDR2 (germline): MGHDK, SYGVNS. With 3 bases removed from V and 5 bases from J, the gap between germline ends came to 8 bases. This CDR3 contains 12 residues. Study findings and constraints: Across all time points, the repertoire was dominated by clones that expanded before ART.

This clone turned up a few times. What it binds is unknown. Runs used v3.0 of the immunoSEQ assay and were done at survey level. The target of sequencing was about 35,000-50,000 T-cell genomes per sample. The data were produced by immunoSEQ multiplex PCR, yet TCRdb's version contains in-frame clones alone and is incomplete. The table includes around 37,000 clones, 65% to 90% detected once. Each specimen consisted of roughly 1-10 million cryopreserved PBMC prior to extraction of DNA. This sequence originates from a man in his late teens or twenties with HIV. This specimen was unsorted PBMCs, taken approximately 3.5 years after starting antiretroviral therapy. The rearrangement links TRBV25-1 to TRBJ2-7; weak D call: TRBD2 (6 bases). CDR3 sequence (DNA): TGTGCCAGCAGTGATCGGGGGAACGAGCAGTACTTC. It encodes CASSDRGNEQYF.